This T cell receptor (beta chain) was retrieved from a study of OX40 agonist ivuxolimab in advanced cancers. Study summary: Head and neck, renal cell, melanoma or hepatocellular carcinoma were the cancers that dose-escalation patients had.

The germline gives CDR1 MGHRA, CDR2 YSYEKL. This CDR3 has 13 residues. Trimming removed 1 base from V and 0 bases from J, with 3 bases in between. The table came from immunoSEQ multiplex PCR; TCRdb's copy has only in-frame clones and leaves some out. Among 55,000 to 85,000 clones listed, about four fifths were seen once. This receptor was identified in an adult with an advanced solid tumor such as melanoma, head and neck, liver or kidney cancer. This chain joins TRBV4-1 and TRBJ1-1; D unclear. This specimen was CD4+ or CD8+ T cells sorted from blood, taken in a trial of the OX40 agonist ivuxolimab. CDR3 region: CASSQVMNTEAFF. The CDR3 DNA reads TGCGCCAGCAGCCAAGTCATGAACACTGAAGCTTTCTTT.